This TCR beta chain was observed in a study of response to subunit inactivated influenza vaccine. Study observations and caveats: Seasonal influenza vaccination, on each occasion, was suggested by the authors to recruit few new T cells.

This clonotype came up a few times. Its matching antigen is unknown. The germline CDR1 and CDR2 sequences are MNHNS and SASEGT. This CDR3 contains 15 residues. V lost 6 bases and J lost 0, with 9 bases in between. TCRdb processed the RT-PCR reads anew with MiXCR; each CDR3 protein has one entry. This table holds about 830,000 distinct CDR3 sequences, approximately 18% found once. Sequences were derived from PBMCs from blood, sampled more than 4 days after vaccination. The TCR was taken from a man aged 45-60 years who received an inactivated influenza vaccine. The chain joins TRBV6-1 to TRBJ2-6, with D unresolved. In nucleotides, the CDR3 is TGTGCCAGCAGGGTTTCCTTCTCTGGGGCCAACGTCCTGACTTTC. It specifies CASRVSFSGANVLTF.